The following is a T cell receptor beta chain sequence with its context. The antigen is not known. The data derive from a study of CD8+ T cells in alopecia areata. Study background: Tofacitinib was taken orally by treated patients, and the dose was 5 to 10 mg twice daily. Study results and caveats: Normal-skin resident alphabeta T cells also appear among scalp sample sequences. Although TCR sharing was seen in mice, sharing across patients was less clear, possibly for HLA-related reasons.

RNA was extracted and reverse transcribed into cDNA as the sequencing template. Assay used: immunoSEQ multiplex PCR; TCRdb lists only in-frame clones, some missing. The sample lists fewer than 150,000 clones, 35% to 40% occurring once. CDR3 length: 13 residues. CDR1 SNHLY and CDR2 FYNNEI come from the germline V gene. Trimming stripped 7 bases from V and 1 base from J, with 8 bases between. Material for sequencing was CD4+ T cells sorted from blood. The chain combines TRBV2 with TRBJ1-5; D is unclear. This receptor was taken from a human donor with alopecia areata. The CDR3 protein is CASNPDSNQPQHF. Written as DNA, the CDR3 is TGTGCCAGCAACCCGGACAGCAATCAGCCCCAGCATTTT.